This is a list of T cell receptor beta chains from one sample in a study of radiation and T cells in renal cell carcinoma. TCRdb's table, derived via immunoSEQ multiplex PCR, lists solely in-frame clones and lacks some. Here the sample spans about 59,000 clones, around 72% being singletons. The source was blood, collected from a patient whose treatment included radiotherapy and nephrectomy. The source is a man aged 55 to 70 with renal cell carcinoma. Each CDR3 is given with its conserved first and last residue. The D gene is left open where the match is weak. Clone size is given for some rows only: seen once, a few or many times, or a class if the clone is expanded.

TRBV11-2	few	TRBJ2-5	NA	CATQGGRKETQYF	TGTGCCACCCAGGGGGGCAGAAAAGAGACCCAGTACTTC
TRBV10-2	NA	TRBJ1-6	TRBD1	CASSESTGQGGTLHF	TGCGCCAGCAGTGAGTCGACCGGACAGGGAGGGACCCTCCACTTT
TRBV5-1	NA	TRBJ2-3	NA	CASSLDGGYSTDTQYF	TGCGCCAGCAGCTTGGATGGGGGCTATAGCACAGATACGCAGTATTTT
TRBV18	NA	TRBJ1-2	NA	CASSPSSTGWYGYTF	TGTGCCAGCTCACCAAGTTCTACAGGGTGGTATGGCTACACCTTC
TRBV4-3	once	TRBJ2-2	NA	CASSQGDAGELFF	TGCGCCAGCAGCCAAGGTGACGCCGGGGAGCTGTTTTTT
TRBV14	NA	TRBJ2-3	TRBD2	CASSLFSGLAGQSTDTQYF	TGTGCCAGCAGCCTTTTTTCGGGACTAGCGGGACAAAGTACAGATACGCAGTATTTT
TRBV5-4	NA	TRBJ2-3	NA	CASSSSTDTQYF	TGTGCCAGCAGCTCCTCCACAGATACGCAGTATTTT
TRBV30	many	TRBJ1-2	TRBD1	CAWAGTGAFNYGYTF	TGTGCCTGGGCCGGGACAGGGGCGTTTAACTATGGCTACACCTTC
TRBV28	NA	TRBJ2-7	NA	CASRIGTKREQYF	TGTGCCAGCAGGATCGGGACGAAGAGGGAGCAGTACTTC
TRBV19	NA	TRBJ1-1	TRBD1	CASSPTHRGTEAFF	TGTGCCAGTAGTCCCACTCACAGGGGCACTGAAGCTTTCTTT
TRBV19	NA	TRBJ2-1	TRBD1	CASSTPGQSFNEQFF	TGTGCCAGTAGTACCCCGGGACAGAGTTTCAATGAGCAGTTCTTC
TRBV6-1	NA	TRBJ1-1	NA	CASSSVGGTEAFF	TGTGCCAGCTCCTCAGTGGGGGGGACTGAAGCTTTCTTT
TRBV12-1	NA	TRBJ1-4	NA	CASSLLRGPNEKLFF	TGTGCCAGCAGCCTCCTCCGGGGACCTAATGAAAAACTGTTTTTT
TRBV6-6	NA	TRBJ2-2	NA	CASSYSKAIGELFF	TGTGCCAGCAGTTACTCGAAGGCTATCGGGGAGCTGTTTTTT
TRBV9	few	TRBJ1-1	NA	CASSVAPGTEAFF	TGTGCCAGCAGCGTAGCACCGGGGACTGAAGCTTTCTTT
TRBV10-3	few	TRBJ1-2	NA	CAISEDSSSNYGYTF	TGTGCCATCAGTGAGGACAGTTCTTCTAACTATGGCTACACCTTC
TRBV4-3	NA	TRBJ2-4	NA	CASSSGLAKNIQYF	TGCGCCAGCAGCTCGGGTCTAGCCAAAAACATTCAGTACTTC
TRBV5-6	NA	TRBJ2-5	TRBD2	CASSLQTSGIRETQYF	TGTGCCAGCAGCCTCCAGACTAGCGGGATAAGAGAGACCCAGTACTTC
TRBV19	NA	TRBJ1-1	NA	CASSIRQSNKNTEAFF	TGTGCCAGTAGTATTAGACAGTCGAACAAGAACACTGAAGCTTTCTTT
TRBV29-1	NA	TRBJ1-2	NA	CSVRPDAWVGYTF	TGCAGCGTCCGTCCGGACGCGTGGGTTGGCTACACCTTC
TRBV6-5	NA	TRBJ2-3	TRBD2	CASRPGLATKTQYF	TGTGCCAGCAGGCCGGGACTAGCTACAAAGACGCAGTATTTT
TRBV4-3	NA	TRBJ1-1	NA	CASSGGEGTEAFF	TGCGCCAGCAGCGGGGGGGAGGGAACTGAAGCTTTCTTT
TRBV5-6	once	TRBJ1-2	TRBD1	CASSSGQGYLGYGYTF	TGTGCCAGCAGCTCGGGACAGGGGTATTTGGGCTATGGCTACACCTTC